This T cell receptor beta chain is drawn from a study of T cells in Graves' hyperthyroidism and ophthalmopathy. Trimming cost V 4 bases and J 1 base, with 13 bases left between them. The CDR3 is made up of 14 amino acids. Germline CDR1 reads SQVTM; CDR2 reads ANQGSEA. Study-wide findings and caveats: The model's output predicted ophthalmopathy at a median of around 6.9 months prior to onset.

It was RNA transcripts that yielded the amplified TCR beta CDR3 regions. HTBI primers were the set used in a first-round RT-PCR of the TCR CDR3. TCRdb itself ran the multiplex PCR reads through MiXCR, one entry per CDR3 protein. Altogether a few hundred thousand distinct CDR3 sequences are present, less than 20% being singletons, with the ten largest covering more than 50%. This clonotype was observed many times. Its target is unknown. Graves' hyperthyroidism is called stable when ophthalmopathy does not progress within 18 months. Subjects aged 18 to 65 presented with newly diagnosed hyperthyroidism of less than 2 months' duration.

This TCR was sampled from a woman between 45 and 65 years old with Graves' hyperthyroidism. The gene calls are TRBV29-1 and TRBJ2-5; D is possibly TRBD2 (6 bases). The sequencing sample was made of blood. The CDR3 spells CSVVLATFQETQYF. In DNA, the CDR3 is TGCAGCGTTGTACTAGCAACCTTCCAAGAGACCCAGTACTTC.